This T cell receptor beta chain was observed in a study of OX40 agonist ivuxolimab in advanced cancers. Concerning the study at large: Ivuxolimab was a fully human IgG2 agonistic monoclonal antibody targeting the costimulatory receptor OX40 (CD134). Intravenous ivuxolimab was administered to patients every 2 weeks at six dose levels: 0.01, 0.1, 0.3, 1.5, 3 and 10 mg/kg. Among the 50 to 55 dose-escalation patients, some 20 had hepatocellular carcinoma, 15 or so melanoma, 9 renal cell carcinoma and 9 head and neck cancer. In the dose-escalation cohort, approximately 83% of patients were male, and the mean age was 60 years with a range of roughly 20 to 79. Patients were allowed to have had prior anti-PD-1, anti-PD-L1 or anti-CTLA-4 therapy, and 40% of the dose-escalation patients had previously received checkpoint inhibitors. Partial responses were achieved by three dose-escalation patients, of whom one had hepatocellular carcinoma and two had cutaneous melanoma. Peripheral TCRbeta sequencing aimed to test whether ivuxolimab altered TCR sequence diversity and caused clonal T-cell expansion. The paper covers the monotherapy dose-escalation part of the phase I ivuxolimab trial, which included N ≈ 50 patients. Broad study findings and their caveats: Antigen specificity was not determined for the clonally expanded peripheral T cells. In the 0.1-3.0 mg/kg groups, partial responders were among the patients with the lowest normalized peripheral clonal expansion, particularly in CD8+ T cells. After ivuxolimab, CD8+ T cells had more expanded clones than CD4+ T cells on average. Low levels of normalized T-cell clonal expansion were also seen in some nonresponding patients. At doses from 0.1 to 3.0 mg/kg, clonal expansion was seen in both CD4+ and CD8+ blood T cells between baseline and week 6.

The trial excluded patients who had a history of autoimmune disease or were on systemic immunosuppression. Peripheral blood for TCR sequencing was drawn from every dose cohort at baseline, at cycle 4 day 1 and at cycle 7 day 1. The samples were drawn from a first-in-human, open-label, multicenter phase I dose-escalation trial of ivuxolimab. Adults with locally advanced or metastatic melanoma, renal cell carcinoma, hepatocellular carcinoma or head and neck squamous cell carcinoma were enrolled in the trial. Before TCR sequencing, CD4+ T cells and CD8+ T cells were sorted from peripheral blood as separate populations. From a lookup of the germline V gene, CDR1 and CDR2 are SGHVS and FQNEAQ. The cysteine opens and the phenylalanine closes a CDR3 of 11 amino acids. The DNA shown is the 33-base CDR3, in frame from base 1. V loses 7 bases, J loses 6 bases, and the germline ends lie 9 bases apart. As concerns this clone: The antigen it recognizes is unknown. No much larger clone exists at a distance of one base, and base qualities are not known.

To sequence the TCRbeta CDR3 region, genomic DNA was isolated from the sorted cells. TCRbeta CDR3 regions were sequenced using the immunoSEQ Assay. Here the immuneACCESS table is served through TCRdb, limited to in-frame sequences with V and J called. Missing clones are a known gap in these copies; in checked studies unresolved V genes cover under half, and the rest lacks a known reason. This sample lists approximately 76,000 clones; over 90% were detected once. The ten largest clones capture over 5% of the sample. The receptor comes from an adult with an advanced solid tumor such as melanoma, head and neck, liver or kidney cancer. Sequenced here: CD4+ or CD8+ T cells sorted from blood, sampled in a trial of the OX40 agonist ivuxolimab. The V and J genes are TRBV7-8 and TRBJ1-1, with the D segment identity uncertain. The CDR3 is CASILGSEAFF. The bases read TGTGCCAGCATCCTCGGTTCTGAAGCTTTCTTT.